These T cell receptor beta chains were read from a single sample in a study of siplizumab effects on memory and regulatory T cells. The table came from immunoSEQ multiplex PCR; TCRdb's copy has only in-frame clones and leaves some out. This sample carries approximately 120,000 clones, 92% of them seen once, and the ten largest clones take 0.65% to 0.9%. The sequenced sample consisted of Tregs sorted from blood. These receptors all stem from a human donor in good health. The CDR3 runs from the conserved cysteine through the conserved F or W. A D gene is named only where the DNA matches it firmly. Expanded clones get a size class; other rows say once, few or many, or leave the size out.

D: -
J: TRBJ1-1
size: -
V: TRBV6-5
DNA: TGTGCCAGCAGTTACGGGGCAGCAGCGAACACTGAAGCTTTCTTT
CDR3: CASSYGAAANTEAFF

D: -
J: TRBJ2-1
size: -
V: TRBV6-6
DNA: TGTGCCAGCAGTTACTCTTCGGGGATTAAGCAGTTCTTC
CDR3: CASSYSSGIKQFF

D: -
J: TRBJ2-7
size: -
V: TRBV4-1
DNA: TGCGCCAGCAGCCAAGAATGGTTCTCCTCCTACGAGCAGTACTTC
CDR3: CASSQEWFSSYEQYF

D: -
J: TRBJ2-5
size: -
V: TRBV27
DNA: TGTGCCAGCAGGGGTTTATCGCCCGGAGAGACCCAGTACTTC
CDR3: CASRGLSPGETQYF

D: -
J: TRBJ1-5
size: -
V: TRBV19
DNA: TGTGCCAGTAGTATAGAAAGCAATCAGCCCCAGCATTTT
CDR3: CASSIESNQPQHF

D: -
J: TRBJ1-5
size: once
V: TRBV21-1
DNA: TGTGCCAGCAGCTTACGCGACGAGGGGCAGCCCCAGCATTTT
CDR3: CASSLRDEGQPQHF

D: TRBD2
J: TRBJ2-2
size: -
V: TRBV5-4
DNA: TGTGCCAGCAGCTCCCCCCGCGGGGGGGCCTCTGGGGAGCTGTTTTTT
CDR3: CASSSPRGGASGELFF

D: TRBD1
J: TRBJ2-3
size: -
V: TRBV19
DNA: TGTGCCAGTAGTACTGACAGGGAAGGGCCAGATACGCAGTATTTT
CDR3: CASSTDREGPDTQYF

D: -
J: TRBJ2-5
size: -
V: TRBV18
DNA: TGTGCCAGCTCACCTCCACTAGTAGAGACCCAGTACTTC
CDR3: CASSPPLVETQYF

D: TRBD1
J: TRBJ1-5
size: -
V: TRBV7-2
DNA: TGTGCCAGCAGCTGGACAGGGGGTTATAGCAATCAGCCCCAGCATTTT
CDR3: CASSWTGGYSNQPQHF

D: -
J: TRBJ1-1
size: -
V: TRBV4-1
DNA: TGCGCCAGCAGCCAAGGGGCAGGCGGTACTGAAGCTTTCTTT
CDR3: CASSQGAGGTEAFF

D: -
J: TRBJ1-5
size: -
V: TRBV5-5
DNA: TGTGCCAGCAGCTTTTCGGTAGTGAGCAATCAGCCCCAGCATTTT
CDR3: CASSFSVVSNQPQHF

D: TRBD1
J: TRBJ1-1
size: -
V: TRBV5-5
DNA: TGTGCCAGCAGCTCGCTTCAGGGACAGTTCGGAGCTTTCTTT
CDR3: CASSSLQGQFGAFF

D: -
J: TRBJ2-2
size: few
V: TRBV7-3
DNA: TGTGCCAGCAGCTCGACACGGACAGAGAACACCGGGGAGCTGTTTTTT
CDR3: CASSSTRTENTGELFF

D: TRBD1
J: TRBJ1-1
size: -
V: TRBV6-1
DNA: TGTGCCAGCAAAGGACAGGGGGCGAACACTGAAGCTTTCTTT
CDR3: CASKGQGANTEAFF

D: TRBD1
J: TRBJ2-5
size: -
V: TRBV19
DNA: TGTGCCAGCCCCCCGGACAGGGGGCTTGAGACCCAGTACTTC
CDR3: CASPPDRGLETQYF

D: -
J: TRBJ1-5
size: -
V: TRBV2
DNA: TGTGCCAGCTCACCCGGGATGGGAAGGTGGGTGTCCAATCAGCCCCAGCATTTT
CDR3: CASSPGMGRWVSNQPQHF

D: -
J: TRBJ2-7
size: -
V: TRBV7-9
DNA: TGTGCCAGCAGCATCGCGGGATTTTACTACGAGCAGTACTTC
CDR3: CASSIAGFYYEQYF

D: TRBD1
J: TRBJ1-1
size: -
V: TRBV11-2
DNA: TGTGCCAGCAGAGGACAGGGTAACACTGAAGCTTTCTTT
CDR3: CASRGQGNTEAFF

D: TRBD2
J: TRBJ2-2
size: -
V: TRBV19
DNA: TGTGCCAGTGGGGTGCCGGGACTATACGCGAACACCGGGGAGCTGTTTTTT
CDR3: CASGVPGLYANTGELFF

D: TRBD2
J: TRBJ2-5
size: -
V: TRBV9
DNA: TGTGCCAGCAGCTTCCGGGAGGGCCCAGAGACCCAGTACTTC
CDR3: CASSFREGPETQYF

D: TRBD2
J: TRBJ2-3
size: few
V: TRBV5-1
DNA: TGCGCCAGCAGCTTGGGAAGCGGGGGGGCAGATACGCAGTATTTT
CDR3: CASSLGSGGADTQYF

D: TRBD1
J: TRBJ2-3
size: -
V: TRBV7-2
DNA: TGTGCCAGCAGCCTCAATTCGGGACAGGGGGAAGGTACGCAGTATTTT
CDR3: CASSLNSGQGEGTQYF

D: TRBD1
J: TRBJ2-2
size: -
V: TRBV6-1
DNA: TGTGCCAGCAGTGGGGACAGACTCACCGGGGAGCTGTTTTTT
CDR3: CASSGDRLTGELFF

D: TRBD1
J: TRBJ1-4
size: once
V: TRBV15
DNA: TGTGCCACCAGCAGAGCCCGAGGGACAGGGGGTGAAAAACTGTTTTTT
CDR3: CATSRARGTGGEKLFF

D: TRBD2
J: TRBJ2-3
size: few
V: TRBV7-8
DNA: TGTGCCAGCAGCTTAGCGATCCAAGCGGGGGGTTCCATCCCTACGCAGTATTTT
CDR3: CASSLAIQAGGSIPTQYF

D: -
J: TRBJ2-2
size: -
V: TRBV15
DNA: TGTGCCACCAGCAGAGATGTCAGGGATAGGCGGCCCGGGGAGCTGTTTTTT
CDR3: CATSRDVRDRRPGELFF

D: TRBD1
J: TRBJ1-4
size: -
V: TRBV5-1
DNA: TGCGCCAGCAGGAGGACAGGAAATGAAAAACTGTTTTTT
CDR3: CASRRTGNEKLFF

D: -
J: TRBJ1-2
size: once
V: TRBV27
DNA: TGTGCCAGCAGTTTATCGAAGGCGGGGGGGACTGGGAGCTACACCTTC
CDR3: CASSLSKAGGTGSYTF

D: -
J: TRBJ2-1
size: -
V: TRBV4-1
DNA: TGCGCCAGCAGGAAACTAGTTTGGTCTGGTGAGCAGTTCTTC
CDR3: CASRKLVWSGEQFF

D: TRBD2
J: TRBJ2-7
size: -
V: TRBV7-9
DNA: TGTGCCAGCAGCTTAGGAGGGAGGGCCTATTCCTACGAGCAGTACTTC
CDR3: CASSLGGRAYSYEQYF

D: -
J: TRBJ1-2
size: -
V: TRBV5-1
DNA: TGCGCCAGCAGCCCACTGGGGATTCCGAGACAGATGAACTATGGCTACACCTTC
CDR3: CASSPLGIPRQMNYGYTF

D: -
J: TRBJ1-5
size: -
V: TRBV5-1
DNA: TGCGCCAGCAGCTTGGGGACAGCGACGAATCAGCCCCAGCATTTT
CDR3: CASSLGTATNQPQHF

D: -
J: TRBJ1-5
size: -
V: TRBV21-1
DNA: TGTGCCAGCAGGAAAGGGAGGGGTAATCAGCCCCAGCATTTT
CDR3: CASRKGRGNQPQHF

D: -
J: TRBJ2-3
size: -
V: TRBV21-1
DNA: TGTGCCAGAACGCACGGGACTAGCGGAACCTCCACAGATACGCAGTATTTT
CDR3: CARTHGTSGTSTDTQYF

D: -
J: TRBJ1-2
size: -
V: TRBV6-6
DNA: TGTGCCAGCAGTGTGGGGCAGCGCTATCGGGTTTCAGCCTTC
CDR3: CASSVGQRYRVSAF

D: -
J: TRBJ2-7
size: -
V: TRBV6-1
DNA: TGTGCCAGCAGTGTCCCGAGATCGCGGGTACCAACTAAGCAGTACTTC
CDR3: CASSVPRSRVPTKQYF

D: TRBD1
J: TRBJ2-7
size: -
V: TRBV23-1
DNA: TGCGCCAGCGGACCGGGACAGGGTTTTTACGAGCAGTACTTC
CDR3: CASGPGQGFYEQYF

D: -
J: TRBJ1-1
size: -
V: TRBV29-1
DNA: TGCAGCGTTGAGGGAGCAGGGTTGGAAGCTTTCTTT
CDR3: CSVEGAGLEAFF

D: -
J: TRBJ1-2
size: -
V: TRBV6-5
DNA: TGTGCCAGCAGTTATTCCGTGAACTATGGCTACACCTTC
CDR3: CASSYSVNYGYTF

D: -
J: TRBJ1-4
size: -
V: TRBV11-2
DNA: TGTGCCAGCAGCTTAGATTCGGGGTATCAAAAACTGTTTTTT
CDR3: CASSLDSGYQKLFF

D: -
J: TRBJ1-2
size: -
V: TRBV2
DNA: TGTGCCAGCAGTGGCCAACAGGGCGGCTATGGCTACACCTTC
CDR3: CASSGQQGGYGYTF

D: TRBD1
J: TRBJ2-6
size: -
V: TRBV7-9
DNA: TGTGCCAGCAGCCGACAGGGGGCAGGGGCCAACGTCCTGACTTTC
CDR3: CASSRQGAGANVLTF

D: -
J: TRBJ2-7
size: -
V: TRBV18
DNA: TGTGCCAGCTCCCCGGGACCGCACTACGAGCAGTACTTC
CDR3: CASSPGPHYEQYF

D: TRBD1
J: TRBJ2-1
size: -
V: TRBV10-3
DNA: TGTGCCACGCTAGACAGGGTGGCCTACAATGAGCAGTTCTTC
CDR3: CATLDRVAYNEQFF

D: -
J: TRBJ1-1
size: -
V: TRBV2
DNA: TGTGCCAGCAGCCTGGGGGGTATTATCACTGAAGCTTTCTTT
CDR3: CASSLGGIITEAFF

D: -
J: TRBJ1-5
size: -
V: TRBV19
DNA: TGTGCCAGTAGTATCCGGGACAACAATCAGCCCCAGCATTTT
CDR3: CASSIRDNNQPQHF

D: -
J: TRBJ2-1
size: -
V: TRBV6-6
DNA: TGTGCCAGCATGCGCCTTACGACCTACAATGAGCAGTTCTTC
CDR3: CASMRLTTYNEQFF

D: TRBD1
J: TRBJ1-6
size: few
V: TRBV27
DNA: TGTGCCAGCACCCCCAGGGGGCATTCACCCCTCCACTTT
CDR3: CASTPRGHSPLHF

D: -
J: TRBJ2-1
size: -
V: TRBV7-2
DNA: TGTGCCAGCAGCTTAGTGGGTCTGGACTATCGCAGGGAGCAGTTCTTC
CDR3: CASSLVGLDYRREQFF

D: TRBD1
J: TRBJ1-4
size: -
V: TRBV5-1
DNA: TGCGCCAGCAGCCGGAGGGGGACAGGGGGCTATGAGAGCGAAAAACTGTTTTTT
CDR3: CASSRRGTGGYESEKLFF

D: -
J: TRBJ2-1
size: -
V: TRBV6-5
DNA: TGTGCCAGCAGTTACTCTTCCGGGGCCGATGAGCAGTTCTTC
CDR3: CASSYSSGADEQFF

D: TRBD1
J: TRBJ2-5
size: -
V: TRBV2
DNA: TGTGCCAGCAGTAAAGGACAGGGAAGAGAGACCCAGTACTTC
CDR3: CASSKGQGRETQYF

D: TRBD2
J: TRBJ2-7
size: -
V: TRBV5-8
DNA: TGTGCCAGCAGTTCTAGCGGACCCTACGAGCAGTACTTC
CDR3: CASSSSGPYEQYF

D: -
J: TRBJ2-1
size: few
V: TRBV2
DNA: TGTGCCAGCAGCCCTCCACCAGCGGTTACCTACAATGAGCAGTTCTTC
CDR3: CASSPPPAVTYNEQFF

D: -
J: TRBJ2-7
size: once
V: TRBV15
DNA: TGTGCCACCAGCAGACCCGGGGCCTGGGGCGAGCAGTACTTC
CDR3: CATSRPGAWGEQYF